This T cell receptor beta chain derives from a study of T cell responses to AZD1222 COVID-19 vaccine. The study, taken as a whole, reports: Without day 14 samples, only post-peak T cell repertoires were studied. Clonal diversity was possibly underestimated, and white British individuals and females predominated among donors. Close to half of all spike-specific TCRs reportedly target regions of the variants that are unmutated.

Recipients boosted at about 4 weeks or about 12 weeks are pooled. Comment on this clone: Its cognate antigen is unknown.

V lost 0 bases to trimming and J lost 5 bases, with 10 bases between them. In germline, CDR1 is MNHEY, CDR2 SVGAGI. The CDR3 has 14 residues. Sequenced by immunoSEQ multiplex PCR; TCRdb stores in-frame clones only, minus some. In the table there are more than 95,000 clones, 75% to 90% of which are singletons. The sequence was collected from an adult who received the AZD1222 COVID-19 vaccine. The gene calls are TRBV6-5 and TRBJ2-5; no clear D. The source material was peripheral blood, sampled 28 days after the second AZD1222 dose. CDR3 protein: CASSYSWGQETQYF. DNA of the CDR3: TGTGCCAGCAGTTACTCGTGGGGTCAGGAGACCCAGTACTTC.